This T cell receptor (beta chain) derives from a study of shared clonotypes between healthy human individuals (dated by TCRdb to about 2020). Some background on the complete study: The cohort included three men and a couple of women between 18 and 49 years of age. Per donor, three plates each were used for CD4 naive and CD4 memory, two for CD8 naive, and one for CD8 memory. To estimate repertoire size and how much clonotypes are shared between individuals, the study performed deep sequencing of blood TCR repertoires from roughly five healthy adults. To increase sequencing depth and limit assay-specific biases, TCR repertoire library preparation and sequencing were carried out by different laboratories using diverse techniques. Leukapheresis yielded between about 0.85 and 10 billion PBMCs per donor. Broad study findings and their caveats: Incomplete sequencing was indicated by rarefaction of sorted-subset datasets, despite the large sequencing depth. Only blood was sampled, and tissue TCR repertoires likely differ from those in blood. Based on pairwise subsampling, the degree of clonotype sharing among donors was expected to be affected by sequencing depth. Larger estimated clonotype richness was generally found for naive subsets than for memory subsets. Because the study included only a small number of donors, the genetic and exposure-history diversity represented was limited. Compared with non-shared clonotypes, the clonotypes found in all four sorted-subset donors had higher generation probabilities. Sharing across four donors was observed for about 4.8% of naive CD4, over 3% of naive CD8, 2% to 2.5% of memory CD4, and over 0.3% of memory CD8 clonotypes.

A note on this clone: Its antigen remains undetermined. Base qualities are missing; no much larger clone stands one base away.

For this chain, trimming is 0 bases at the V end and 7 bases at the J end, and the number of junction bases without a gene match is 1. The CDR3 runs 13 residues from the cysteine to the phenylalanine. Only the CDR3 portion is preserved as DNA: 39 bases, with reading frame beginning at the first base. CDR1 and CDR2 were assigned from the germline V gene as ENHRY and SYGVKD. TCR CDR3 regions were amplified from genomic DNA by multiplex PCR using the deep immunoSEQ assay. Extracted genomic DNA from each cell subset was spread evenly across all wells of several immunoSEQ 96-well plates, with each plate serving as a replicate. For sorted subsets, each replicate PCR was loaded with roughly 200 ng genomic DNA, equivalent to 32,000 or so T cell genomes. Purified libraries were quantified with a Qubit 3.0 fluorometer, sized on a Bioanalyzer 2100, and re-quantified with the KAPA Library Quantification kit. Every immunoSEQ 96-well plate was sequenced on a separate single-read 150-cycle Illumina NextSeq 550 flow cell. Per the authors' processing: Because the immunoSEQ output held only junctional sequences and lacked quality scores, the filtering could not match the filtering applied to full-length reads. To assign V/J genes and CDR3, sequences were annotated against IMGT germline references using PyIR, a Python wrapper for IgBLAST v1.9. Reads with weak V/J assignments (E-value above 1e-6), missing CDR3, stop codons, out-of-frame junctions, or ambiguous translated residues were removed. A V3J clonotype was defined by an identical inferred V gene, J gene, and CDR3 amino acid sequence. The percentage overlap between two repertoires was calculated by dividing the number of shared unique clonotypes by the size of the smaller repertoire. RTK rarefaction, the Chao1 estimator, and Recon v2.1 estimates of unobserved clonotypes were used to assess repertoire richness. For all TCRbeta clonotypes obtained by the gDNA method from a few donors, generation probabilities were computed with OLGA. Imported from immuneACCESS, the table was reduced by TCRdb to in-frame sequences with V and J called. These copies leave out some clones; in studies compared against another copy, an unresolved V gene accounts for under half, and the cause of the remainder is not known. V and J calls and clone size are copied from that table; D and trimming were computed from the DNA. For this sample the table gives under 650,000 clones, of which 90% to 96% were detected only once. The biggest ten clones account for 0.06% of the sample.

The donors were healthy, HIV-negative adults with no recently reported acute infections or vaccinations. Every donor was a Caucasian adult living in Nashville, Tennessee, USA. Magnetic negative selection was used to enrich CD4+ T cells, after which naive cells were positively selected on CD45RA and the negative fraction became the memory subset. Blood was collected by leukapheresis, and PBMCs were isolated by Ficoll-Histopaque density gradient centrifugation and then cryopreserved in liquid nitrogen vapor phase. Purity and quantity of every magnetically sorted T cell population were checked by analytical flow cytometry. From each sorted fraction, genomic DNA was isolated and quantified by UV absorbance on a Nanodrop 2000c.

The rearranged segments are TRBV10-3 and TRBJ1-2, and 8 junctional nucleotides match TRBD1. The sample was naive CD4+ T cells sorted from blood. What the cell subset or site label conveys for this sample: CD45RA+ positively selected. This sequence originates from a woman in her 30s in good health. This receptor has the CDR3 CAISESTGAGYTF. The nucleotide sequence reads as follows: TGTGCCATCAGTGAGTCGACAGGGGCTGGCTACACCTTC.